These 9 T cell receptor beta chains were all obtained from the same sample, sequenced in a study of OX40 agonist ivuxolimab in advanced cancers. Some clones are missing from TCRdb's copy, which holds only in-frame ones; the method was immunoSEQ multiplex PCR. Seen here are 65,000 or so clones, 80% to 85% observed once, and the top ten hold about 5%. The starting material was CD4+ or CD8+ T cells sorted from blood, obtained in a trial of the OX40 agonist ivuxolimab. The receptors here all came from an adult with an advanced solid tumor such as melanoma, head and neck, liver or kidney cancer.

The chain joins TRBV4-1 to TRBJ2-3; D is tentatively TRBD1 or TRBD2 (5 bases each). Trimming took 0 bases from V and 7 from J, leaving 11 bases between them. Germline V gene lookup returns CDR1 MGHRA and CDR2 YSYEKL. The CDR3 is 14 amino acids. CDR3 region: CASSQDRESNTQYF. The CDR3 nucleotides read TGCGCCAGCAGCCAAGACAGGGAGTCGAATACGCAGTATTTT.

This sequence joins TRBV4-3 and TRBJ2-1, with TRBD2 as a possible D gene (6 bases). From germline, CDR1 is LGHNA and CDR2 YSLEER. The CDR3 is 16 residues long. V was clipped by 0 bases and J by 2 bases, with 11 bases between them. In nucleotides, the CDR3 is TGCGCCAGCAGCCAAGATACGCGGGAAACCTACAATGAGCAGTTCTTC. As protein: CASSQDTRETYNEQFF.

The chain carries TRBV6-5 and TRBJ2-7; TRBD2 is a possible D gene (6 bases). CDR1 is MNHEY and CDR2 is SVGAGI in the germline V gene. V lost 8 bases, J lost 6 bases, and 17 bases lay in between. This CDR3 comprises 13 residues. This CDR3 reads CASGIGSSVEQYF. CDR3 in DNA: TGTGCCAGCGGGATCGGGAGCTCGGTCGAGCAGTACTTC.

The rearrangement joins TRBV9 to TRBJ1-4; D might be TRBD1 (6 bases). The V end lost 2 bases, the J end lost 8 bases, and 10 bases lay between the germline ends. The CDR3 is 13 amino acids. Germline V gene data show CDR1 as SGDLS and CDR2 as YYNGEE. The CDR3 nucleotides read TGTGCCAGCAGCGTCCGGGACAAAGAAAAACTGTTTTTT. Residues: CASSVRDKEKLFF.

The V gene is TRBV6-5, the J gene TRBJ1-1; TRBD1 matches at 9 bases. The CDR3 length is 14 residues. Trimming took 6 bases from V and 3 from J; bases not matched to a gene: 5. Germline CDR1 and CDR2: MNHEY and SVGAGI. CDR3 nucleotides: TGTGCCAGCAGGAGAGACAGGGGGGACACTGAAGCTTTCTTT. Its translation is CASRRDRGDTEAFF.

This chain joins TRBV7-2 and TRBJ2-2; 7 nucleotides align to TRBD2. V shed 5 bases and J 4 bases; nucleotides not matched to a gene: 10. Germline lookup yields CDR1 SGHTA and CDR2 FQGNSA. The CDR3 is made up of 16 amino acids. CDR3 sequence (DNA): TGTGCCAGCAGCACCCACCCTGGGGGGGGCACCGGGGAGCTGTTTTTT. Its protein product is CASSTHPGGGTGELFF.

The J gene is TRBJ2-6, the V gene TRBV6-5; no clear D. This CDR3 comprises 15 residues. From germline, CDR1 is MNHEY and CDR2 SVGAGI. The ends were cut back, 4 bases at V and 1 base at J, with 8 bases in the middle. Here the CDR3 reads CASSSTDSGANVLTF. Written as DNA, the CDR3 is TGTGCCAGCAGTTCTACAGATTCTGGGGCCAACGTCCTGACTTTC.

The chain combines TRBV4-2 with TRBJ2-1; D is perhaps TRBD1 (5 bases). Germline lookup yields CDR1 LGHNA and CDR2 YNFKEQ. The V gene lost 0 bases and the J gene lost 0 bases, with 12 bases spanning the gap. CDR3 length equals 17 residues. In nucleotides, the CDR3 is TGTGCCAGCAGCCAAGATTGGGGCTTCAGCTCCTACAATGAGCAGTTCTTC. Amino acid sequence: CASSQDWGFSSYNEQFF.

This clone was found once. The chain recombines TRBV6-4 with TRBJ2-7; D is perhaps TRBD2 (5 bases). Germline-derived CDR1 and CDR2 are MRHNA and SNTAGT. The V and J ends lost 5 bases and 9 bases respectively, with 14 bases between them. The CDR3 consists of 12 residues. This CDR3 is CASSLGSTGQYF. The DNA for the CDR3 is TGTGCCAGCAGTTTGGGGAGCACGGGGCAGTACTTC.